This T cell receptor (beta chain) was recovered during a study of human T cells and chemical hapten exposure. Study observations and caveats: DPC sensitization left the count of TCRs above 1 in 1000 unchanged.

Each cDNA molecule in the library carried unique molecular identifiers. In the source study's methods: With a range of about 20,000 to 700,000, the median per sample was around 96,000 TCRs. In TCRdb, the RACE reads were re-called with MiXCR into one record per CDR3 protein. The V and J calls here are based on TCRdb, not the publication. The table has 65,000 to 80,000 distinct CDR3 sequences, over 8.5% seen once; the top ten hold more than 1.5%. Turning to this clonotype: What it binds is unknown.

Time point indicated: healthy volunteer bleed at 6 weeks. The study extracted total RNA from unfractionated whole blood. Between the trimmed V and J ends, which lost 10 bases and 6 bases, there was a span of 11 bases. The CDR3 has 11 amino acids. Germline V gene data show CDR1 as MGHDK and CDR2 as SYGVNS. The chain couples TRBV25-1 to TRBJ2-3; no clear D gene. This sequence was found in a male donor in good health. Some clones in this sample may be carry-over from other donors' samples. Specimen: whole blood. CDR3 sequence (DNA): TGTGCCACCTCGCCGGCGGATACGCAGTATTTT. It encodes CATSPADTQYF.